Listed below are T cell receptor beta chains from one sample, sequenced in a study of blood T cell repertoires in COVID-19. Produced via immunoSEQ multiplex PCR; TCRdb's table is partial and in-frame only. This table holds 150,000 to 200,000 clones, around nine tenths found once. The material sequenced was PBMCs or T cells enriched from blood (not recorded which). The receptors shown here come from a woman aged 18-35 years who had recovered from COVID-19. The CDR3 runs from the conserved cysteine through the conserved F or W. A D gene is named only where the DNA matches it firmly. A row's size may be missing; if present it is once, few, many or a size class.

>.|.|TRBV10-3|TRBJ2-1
CAISDRRLPVLDEQFF
TGTGCCATCAGTGATAGGAGACTTCCCGTCTTGGATGAGCAGTTCTTC
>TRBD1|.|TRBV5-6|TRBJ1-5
CASSHSSLPGQLNQPQHF
TGTGCCAGCAGCCACAGCTCCCTTCCGGGACAGCTCAATCAGCCCCAGCATTTT
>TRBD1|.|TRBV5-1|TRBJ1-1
CASSPGQIGLNTEAFF
TGCGCCAGCAGCCCGGGACAGATCGGACTGAACACTGAAGCTTTCTTT
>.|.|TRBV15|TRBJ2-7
CATSRATALEQYF
TGTGCCACCAGCAGAGCTACTGCCCTCGAGCAGTACTTC
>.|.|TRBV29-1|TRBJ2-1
CSVDGTSYNEQFF
TGCAGCGTTGATGGTACATCTTACAATGAGCAGTTCTTC
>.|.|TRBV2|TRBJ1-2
CASSPVGGPDNGYTF
TGTGCCAGCAGCCCGGTTGGGGGCCCGGATAATGGCTACACCTTC
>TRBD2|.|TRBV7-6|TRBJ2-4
CASSLEREASGIQYF
TGTGCCAGCAGCTTAGAGCGGGAGGCCTCAGGCATTCAGTACTTC
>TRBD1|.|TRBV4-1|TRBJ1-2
CASSPGQGRLGYTF
TGCGCCAGCAGCCCGGGACAGGGAAGACTTGGCTACACCTTC
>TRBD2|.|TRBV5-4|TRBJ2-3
CASSLSGRAVDTQYF
TGTGCCAGCAGTTTAAGCGGGAGGGCCGTGGATACGCAGTATTTT
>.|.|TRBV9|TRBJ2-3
CASSVELADTQYF
TGTGCCAGCAGCGTAGAGCTGGCAGATACGCAGTATTTT
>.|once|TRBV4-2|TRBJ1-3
CASSQAGDSGNTIYF
TGTGCCAGCAGCCAAGCAGGCGACTCTGGAAACACCATATATTTT
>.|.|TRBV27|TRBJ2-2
CASSFLGFANTGELFF
TGTGCCAGCAGTTTTTTGGGCTTTGCGAACACCGGGGAGCTGTTTTTT
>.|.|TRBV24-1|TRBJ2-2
CATSDSVYRELFF
TGTGCCACCAGTGATTCCGTATATAGGGAGCTGTTTTTT
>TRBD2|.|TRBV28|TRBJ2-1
CASSRRTSINEQFF
TGTGCCAGCAGTCGAAGGACTAGTATTAATGAGCAGTTCTTC
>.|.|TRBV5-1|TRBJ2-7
CASSRAGSYEQYF
TGCGCCAGCAGCAGAGCGGGTTCCTACGAGCAGTACTTC